The 6 T cell receptor beta chains in this list originate from one sample, sequenced in a study of OX40 agonist ivuxolimab in advanced cancers. Assay: immunoSEQ multiplex PCR; the TCRdb copy retains only in-frame clones and omits some. This table holds about 93,000 clones, about 91% found once. Sequences were derived from CD4+ or CD8+ T cells sorted from blood, sampled in a trial of the OX40 agonist ivuxolimab. The receptors derive from an adult with an advanced solid tumor such as melanoma, head and neck, liver or kidney cancer.

The CDR3 DNA sequence: TGCGCCAGCAGCCAAGATGGGACTATGGTCCCGGATGAGCAGTTCTTC. As protein: CASSQDGTMVPDEQFF. The chain has TRBV4-1 and TRBJ2-1; 7 bases are shared with TRBD2. The CDR3 spans 16 residues. Trimming took 0 bases from V and 8 from J; bases not matched to a gene: 10. The V gene's germline CDR1 is MGHRA and CDR2 YSYEKL.

The rearrangement joins TRBV11-3 to TRBJ2-7; tentatively, D is TRBD1 or TRBD2 (5 bases each). V was pared by 5 bases and J by 2 bases, with 13 bases between. The germline V gene encodes CDR1 SGHNT and CDR2 YENEEA. This CDR3 has 14 residues. CDR3 loop: CASSTQGRPYEQYF. For the CDR3, the DNA is TGTGCCAGCAGCACCCAGGGACGTCCCTACGAGCAGTACTTC.

The chain uses TRBV15 and TRBJ1-1; no firm D call. The CDR3 has 17 amino acids. The V gene lost 0 bases and the J gene lost 5 bases, with 19 bases spanning the gap. The germline CDR1 and CDR2 sequences are LNHNV and YYDKDF (reference sequence). CDR3 protein: CATSRDYGGVQQTEAFF. In nucleotides, the CDR3 is TGTGCCACCAGCAGAGATTACGGCGGGGTTCAACAAACTGAAGCTTTCTTT.

V is TRBV5-4 and J is TRBJ2-3; possibly TRBD2 for D (5 bases). The CDR3 sequence is 14 residues long. Germline lookup yields CDR1 SGHNT and CDR2 YYREEE (reference sequence). Trimming pared 4 bases from V and 4 bases from J, leaving 13 bases between. This CDR3 is CASSEGVTADTQYF. In DNA, the CDR3 is TGTGCCAGCAGCGAGGGTGTAACCGCAGATACGCAGTATTTT.

This sequence joins TRBV2 and TRBJ2-1; D unresolved. V lost 3 bases, J lost 6 bases, and 12 bases lay in between. The CDR3 consists of 14 residues. Germline CDR1 SNHLY, CDR2 FYNNEI. The DNA of the CDR3 is TGTGCCAGCAGTGATCGGCGTTTCCCCAATGAGCAGTTCTTC. Encoded protein: CASSDRRFPNEQFF.

V is TRBV6-1 and J is TRBJ2-7; D possibly corresponds to TRBD1 (6 bases). With 8 bases removed from V and 6 bases from J, the gap between germline ends came to 17 bases. The CDR3 totals 13 residues. The germline V gene encodes CDR1 MNHNS and CDR2 SASEGT. The CDR3 spells CASCRTEGFEQYF. CDR3 sequence (DNA): TGTGCCAGCTGTCGGACAGAAGGGTTCGAGCAGTACTTC.